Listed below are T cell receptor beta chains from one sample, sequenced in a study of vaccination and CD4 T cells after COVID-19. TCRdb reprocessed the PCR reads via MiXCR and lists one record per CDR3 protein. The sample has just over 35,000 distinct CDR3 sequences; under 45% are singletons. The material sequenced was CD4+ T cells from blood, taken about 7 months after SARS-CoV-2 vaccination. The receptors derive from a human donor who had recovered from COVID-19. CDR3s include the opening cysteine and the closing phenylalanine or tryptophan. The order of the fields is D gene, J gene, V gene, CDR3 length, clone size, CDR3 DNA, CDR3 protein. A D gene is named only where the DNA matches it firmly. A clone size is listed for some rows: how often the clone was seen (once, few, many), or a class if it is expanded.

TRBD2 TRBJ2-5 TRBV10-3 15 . TGTGCCATCAGTGAGTCGTCCGGGGGGTCGGAGACCCAGTACTTC CAISESSGGSETQYF
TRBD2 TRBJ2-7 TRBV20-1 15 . TGCAGTGCTAGAGGGGACGGGAGTAGCGGGTACGAGCAGTACTTC CSARGDGSSGYEQYF
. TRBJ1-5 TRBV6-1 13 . TGTGCCAGCAGCCGGGGCCCCAATCAGCCCCAGCATTTT CASSRGPNQPQHF
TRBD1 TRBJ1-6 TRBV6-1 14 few TGTGCCAGCACCTTGGGACAGGAGAATTCACCCCTCCACTTT CASTLGQENSPLHF
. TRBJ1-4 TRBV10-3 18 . TGTGCCATCAGTGAGACTATCAACCCTGTACAGGGATCCGAAAAACTGTTTTTT CAISETINPVQGSEKLFF
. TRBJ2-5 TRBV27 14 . TGTGCCAGCAGTTTAAACCCAGGGGCAGAGACCCAGTACTTC CASSLNPGAETQYF
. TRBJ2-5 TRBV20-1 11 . TGCAGTGGGACAGACCAAGAGACCCAGTACTTC CSGTDQETQYF
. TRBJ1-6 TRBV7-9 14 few TGTGCCAGCGATGAGGGACGGTATAATTCACCCCTCCACTTT CASDEGRYNSPLHF
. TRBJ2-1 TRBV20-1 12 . TGCAGTGCTATGGTCCGGGGAAATGAGCAGTTCTTC CSAMVRGNEQFF
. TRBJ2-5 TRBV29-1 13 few TGCAGCGTTGGGCCTAGCGAACAAGAGACCCAGTACTTC CSVGPSEQETQYF
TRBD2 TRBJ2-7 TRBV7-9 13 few TGTGCCAGCGGGGTAGCGGGAGACTACGAGCAGTACTTC CASGVAGDYEQYF
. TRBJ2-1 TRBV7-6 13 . TGTGCCAGCAGCTTGGAGGGGGCGGATGAGCAGTTCTTC CASSLEGADEQFF
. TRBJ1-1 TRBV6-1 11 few TGTGCCAGCAGAGGGCGCACTGAAGCTTTCTTT CASRGRTEAFF
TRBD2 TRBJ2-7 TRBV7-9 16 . TGTGCCAGCAGCTTAGGAGTAGATAGCGGGAGGAATAAAATCGACTTC CASSLGVDSGRNKIDF
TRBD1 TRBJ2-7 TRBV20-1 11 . TGCAGTGCTAGAGATTGGGACAGGTGGTACTTC CSARDWDRWYF
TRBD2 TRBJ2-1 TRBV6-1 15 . TGTGCCAGCAGTGCCACTAGCGGAACCTACAATGAGCAGTTCTTC CASSATSGTYNEQFF
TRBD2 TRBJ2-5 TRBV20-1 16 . TGCAGTGCTAGAGATCCCTCAAGGACTAGCAAAGAGACCCAGTACTTC CSARDPSRTSKETQYF
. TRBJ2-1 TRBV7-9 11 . TGTGCCAGCAGCTCGAACAATGAGCAGTTCTTC CASSSNNEQFF
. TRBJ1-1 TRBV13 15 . TGTGCCAGCAGTCTGCGAAGGGGGGCGTACACTGAAGCTTTCTTT CASSLRRGAYTEAFF
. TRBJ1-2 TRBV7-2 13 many TGTGCCAGCAGCCGGGGCGAGGTCTATGGCTACACCTTC CASSRGEVYGYTF
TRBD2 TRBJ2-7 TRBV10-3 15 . TGTGCCATCAGTGACGGGACTAGCGGGACCTACGAGCAGTACTTC CAISDGTSGTYEQYF
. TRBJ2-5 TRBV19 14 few TGTGCCAGTAGTATAGAACGTAGGCAAGAGACCCAGTACTTC CASSIERRQETQYF
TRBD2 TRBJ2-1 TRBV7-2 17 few TGTGCCAGCAGCTTATTCGGTGGAGCGGGAGTTTATGATGAGCAGTTCTTC CASSLFGGAGVYDEQFF
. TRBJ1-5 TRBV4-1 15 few TGCGCCAGCAGCCAAGATCGGGCGGGAGGGCAGCCCCAGCATTTT CASSQDRAGGQPQHF
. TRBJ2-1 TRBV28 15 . TGTGCCAGCAGTTTAAGCGATAGCTCCTACAATGAGCAGTTCTTC CASSLSDSSYNEQFF
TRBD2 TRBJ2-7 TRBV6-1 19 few TGTGCCAGCACCCCCCGGGGGGGACTAGTCGGTCTAGGAGACCACGAGCAGTACTTC CASTPRGGLVGLGDHEQYF
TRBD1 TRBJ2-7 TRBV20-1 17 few TGCAGTGCTAGCCCCCGGGACAGGGGTTTGGGCTCCTACGAGCAGTACTTC CSASPRDRGLGSYEQYF
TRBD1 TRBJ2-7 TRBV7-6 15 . TGTGCCAGCAGCCGGTCGACAGGGTTGGAAGACGAGCAGTACTTC CASSRSTGLEDEQYF
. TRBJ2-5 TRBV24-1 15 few TGTGCCACCAGTGGGCCGGGACGTCTCCAAGAGACCCAGTACTTC CATSGPGRLQETQYF
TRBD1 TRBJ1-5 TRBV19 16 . TGTGCCAGTAGACCTACGGACAGGGGTCGCGATCAGCCCCAGCATTTT CASRPTDRGRDQPQHF
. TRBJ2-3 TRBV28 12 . TGTGCCAGTGAGGGGAGCACAGATACGCAGTATTTT CASEGSTDTQYF
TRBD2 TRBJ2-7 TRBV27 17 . TGTGCCAGCAGTTTAATCCCGACTAGCGGGAGGGCCGACGAGCAGTACTTC CASSLIPTSGRADEQYF
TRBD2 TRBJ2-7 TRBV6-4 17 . TGTGCCAGCAGTGACTCGACTAGCGTTGATCGTTCCTACGAGCAGTACTTC CASSDSTSVDRSYEQYF
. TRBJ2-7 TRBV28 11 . TGTGCCAGCAGCAGCCGGAGGGAGCAGTACTTC CASSSRREQYF
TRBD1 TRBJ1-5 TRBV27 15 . TGTGCCAGCAGATCATGGGACAGCAGCAATCAGCCCCAGCATTTT CASRSWDSSNQPQHF
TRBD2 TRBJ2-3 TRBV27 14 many TGTGCCAGCAGATCCGGGGGGTCTGGAGATACGCAGTATTTT CASRSGGSGDTQYF
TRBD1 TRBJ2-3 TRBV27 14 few TGTGCCAGCAGTCAATATGGGACAGTAGATACGCAGTATTTT CASSQYGTVDTQYF
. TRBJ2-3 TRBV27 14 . TGTGCCAGCAGTTTATCCGGGGAGACAGATACGCAGTATTTT CASSLSGETDTQYF
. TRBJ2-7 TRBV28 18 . TGTGCCAGCAGTCTGCCAGGGGGCTGGGGACTAGGGCCCTACGAGCAGTACTTC CASSLPGGWGLGPYEQYF
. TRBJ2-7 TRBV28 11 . TGTGCCAGCAGCAAATGGGGGGAGCAGTACTTC CASSKWGEQYF
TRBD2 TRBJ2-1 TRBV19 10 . TGTGCCATCGGGAGGGATGAGCAGTTCTTC CAIGRDEQFF
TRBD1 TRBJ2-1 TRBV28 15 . TGTGCCAGCAGGACTTTCGGACAGGGGGCTAGTGAGCAGTTCTTC CASRTFGQGASEQFF
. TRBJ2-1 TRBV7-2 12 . TGTGCCAGCAGCTTTGATCAGGATGAGCAGTTCTTC CASSFDQDEQFF
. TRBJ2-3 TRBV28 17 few TGTGCCACGGCTAGGGGGGGATCAAGGTTTGGCACAGATACGCAGTATTTT CATARGGSRFGTDTQYF
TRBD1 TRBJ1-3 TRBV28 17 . TGTGCCAGCGGAGGGGCAGGGGGCGATTGGTATGGAAACACCATATATTTT CASGGAGGDWYGNTIYF
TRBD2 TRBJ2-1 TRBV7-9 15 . TGTGCCAGCAGCGGAAGACTAGCGAATTACAATGAGCAGTTCTTC CASSGRLANYNEQFF
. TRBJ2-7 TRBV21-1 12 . TGTGCCAGCGTCGGGGGGGCCTACGAGCAGTACTTC CASVGGAYEQYF
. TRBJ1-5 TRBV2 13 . TGTGCCACCACGAAGTATAGCAATCAGCCCCAGCATTTT CATTKYSNQPQHF
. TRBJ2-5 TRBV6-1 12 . TGTGCCAGCACCAGGGCTCGCGAGACCCAGTACTTC CASTRARETQYF
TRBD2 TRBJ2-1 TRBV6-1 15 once TGTGCCAGCAGTGAGTGGGGCGGGAGCAACAATGAGCAGTTCTTC CASSEWGGSNNEQFF
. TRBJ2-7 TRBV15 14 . TGTGCCACCAGCAGGATTCAGGGGTCCTACGAGCAGTACTTC CATSRIQGSYEQYF
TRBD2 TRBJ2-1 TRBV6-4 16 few TGTGCCAGCAGTGTGACGGGGGAGGGCCCCTACAATGAGCAGTTCTTC CASSVTGEGPYNEQFF
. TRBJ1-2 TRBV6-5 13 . TGTGCCAGCAGTTACAAAGGGGATGGTGGCTACACCTTC CASSYKGDGGYTF
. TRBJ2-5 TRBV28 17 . TGTGCCAGCAGTGCCACAGGGAGAGGGGTCATATTCGAGACCCAGTACTTC CASSATGRGVIFETQYF
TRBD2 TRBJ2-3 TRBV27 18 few TGTGCCAGCAGTTTAATCTTTCTAGCGGGAGGCAGCACAGATACGCAGTATTTT CASSLIFLAGGSTDTQYF
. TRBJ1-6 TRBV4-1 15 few TGCGCCAGCAGCCCCGTAACAGGGAGTCCTTCACCCCTCCACTTT CASSPVTGSPSPLHF
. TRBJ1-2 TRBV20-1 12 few TGCAGTGTAGAAGGGAATAACTATGGCTACACCTTC CSVEGNNYGYTF
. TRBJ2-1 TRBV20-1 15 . TGCAGTGCTAGAGATCTCGTCCGCCCCTACAATGAGCAGTTCTTC CSARDLVRPYNEQFF
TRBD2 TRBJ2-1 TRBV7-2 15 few TGTGCCAGCAGCTTGGAGGGGACTAGCGGGAGGGAGCAGTTCTTC CASSLEGTSGREQFF
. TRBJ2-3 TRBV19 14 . TGTGCCACTCAGTCAGGTTGGAGCACAGATACGCAGTATTTT CATQSGWSTDTQYF